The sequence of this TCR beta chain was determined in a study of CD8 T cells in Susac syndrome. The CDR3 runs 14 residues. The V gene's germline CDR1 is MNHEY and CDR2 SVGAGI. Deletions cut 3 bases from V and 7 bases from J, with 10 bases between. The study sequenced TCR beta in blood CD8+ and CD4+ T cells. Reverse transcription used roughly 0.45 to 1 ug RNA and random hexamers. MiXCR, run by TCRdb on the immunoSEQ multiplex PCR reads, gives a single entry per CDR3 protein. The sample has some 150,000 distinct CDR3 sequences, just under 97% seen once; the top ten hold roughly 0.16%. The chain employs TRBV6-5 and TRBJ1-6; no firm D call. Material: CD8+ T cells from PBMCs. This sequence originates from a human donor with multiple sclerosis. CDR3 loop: CASSYWTHNSPLHF. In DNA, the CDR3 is TGTGCCAGCAGTTATTGGACGCACAATTCACCCCTCCACTTT.